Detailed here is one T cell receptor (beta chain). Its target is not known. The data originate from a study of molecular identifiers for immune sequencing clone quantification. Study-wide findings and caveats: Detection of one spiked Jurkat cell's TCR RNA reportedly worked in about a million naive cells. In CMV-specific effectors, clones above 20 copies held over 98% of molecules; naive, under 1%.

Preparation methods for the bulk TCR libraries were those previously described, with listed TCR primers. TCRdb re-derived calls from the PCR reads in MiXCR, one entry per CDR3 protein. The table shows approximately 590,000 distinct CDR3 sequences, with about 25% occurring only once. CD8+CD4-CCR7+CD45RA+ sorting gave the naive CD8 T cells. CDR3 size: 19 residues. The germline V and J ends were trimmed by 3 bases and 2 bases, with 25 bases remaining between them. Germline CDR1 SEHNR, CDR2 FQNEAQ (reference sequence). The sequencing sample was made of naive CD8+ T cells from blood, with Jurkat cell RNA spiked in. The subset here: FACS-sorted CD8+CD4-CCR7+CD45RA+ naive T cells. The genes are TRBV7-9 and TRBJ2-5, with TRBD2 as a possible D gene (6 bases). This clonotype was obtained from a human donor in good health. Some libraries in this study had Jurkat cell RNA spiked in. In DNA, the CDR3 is TGTGCCAGCAGCTTCGGCTTCATAGGGGCTAGCGAACCGCAAGAGACCCAGTACTTC. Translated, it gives CASSFGFIGASEPQETQYF.